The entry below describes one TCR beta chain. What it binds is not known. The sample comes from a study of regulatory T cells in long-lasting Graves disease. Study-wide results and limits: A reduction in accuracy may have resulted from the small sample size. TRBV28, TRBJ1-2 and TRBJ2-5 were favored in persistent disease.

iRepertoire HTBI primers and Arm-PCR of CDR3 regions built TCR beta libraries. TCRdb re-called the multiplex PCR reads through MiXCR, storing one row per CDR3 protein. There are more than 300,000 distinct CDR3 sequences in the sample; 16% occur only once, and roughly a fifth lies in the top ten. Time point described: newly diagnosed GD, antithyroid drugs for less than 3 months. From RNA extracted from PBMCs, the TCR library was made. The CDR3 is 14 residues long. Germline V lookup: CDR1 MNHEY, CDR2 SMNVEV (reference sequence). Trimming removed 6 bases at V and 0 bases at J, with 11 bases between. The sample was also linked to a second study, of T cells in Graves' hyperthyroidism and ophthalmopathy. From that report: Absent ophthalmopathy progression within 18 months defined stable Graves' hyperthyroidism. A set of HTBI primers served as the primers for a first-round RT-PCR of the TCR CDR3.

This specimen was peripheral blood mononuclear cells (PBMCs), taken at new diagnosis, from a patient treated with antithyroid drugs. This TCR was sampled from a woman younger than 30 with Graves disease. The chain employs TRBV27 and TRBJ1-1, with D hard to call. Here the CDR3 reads CASSLRNLNTEAFF. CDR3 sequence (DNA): TGTGCCAGCAGCCTACGGAACCTGAACACTGAAGCTTTCTTT.